This TCR beta chain derives from a study of cytomegalovirus exposure and HLA in healthy donors. Study observations and caveats: Sequence variants that were highly shared formed a cluster that was likely a sequencing artifact. Donors belonging to an Asian-associated ancestry cluster reportedly showed fewer N-insertions in productive TCRs than the approximately 680-donor mean, according to what a later analysis found. Later work showed greater clonal expansion in HLA-associated TCR beta chains than in equally common others.

Germline lookup yields CDR1 MNHEY and CDR2 SMNVEV (reference sequence). V gave up 7 bases and J gave up 2 bases; unmatched junction bases: 6. The CDR3 sequence is 14 residues long. The PCR contained 60 Vbeta and 13 Jbeta primers. Sequencing used immunoSEQ multiplex PCR; TCRdb keeps in-frame clones, though not all of them. Found here are 120,000 or so clones, roughly 80% of them singletons; the top ten hold roughly 11%. A note on this clone: The antigen remains unidentified.

The chain combines TRBV27 with TRBJ2-3; 7 bases align to TRBD1. This receptor was identified in a young man in good health and CMV-seropositive. Specimen: PBMCs. CDR3 sequence reads: CASTQGQNTDTQYF. The CDR3 nucleotides read TGTGCCAGCACCCAGGGACAGAACACAGATACGCAGTATTTT.